Below are 7 T cell receptor beta chains sequenced from a single sample in a study of PD-L1 blockade in urothelial cancer. The method was immunoSEQ multiplex PCR; TCRdb's version includes in-frame clones alone and lacks a portion of them. The sample yields tens of thousands of clones, 80% to 90% seen once. As to time point: peripheral blood 6 weeks after treatment start. The sample was PBMCs, taken around atezolizumab (anti-PD-L1) treatment. These receptors all come from a man at least 80 years old with urothelial cancer.

This clone was counted a single time. The genes are TRBV11-1 and TRBJ2-1, with TRBD1 matching over 10 bases. V dropped 4 bases and J dropped 6; count of bases not matched to a gene: 6. Germline loops: CDR1 SGHAT, CDR2 FQDESV (reference sequence). CDR3 length equals 15 residues. CDR3 protein: CASSSTGTGVNEQFF. The CDR3 DNA reads as TGTGCCAGCAGCTCGACCGGGACAGGGGTCAATGAGCAGTTCTTC.

As regards this clone: One junction end disagrees with the germline gene, perhaps due to a read error. This sequence joins TRBV7-2 and TRBJ1-5; D is unresolved. Germline V gene sequence: CDR1 SGHTA, CDR2 FQGNSA. The CDR3 covers 16 residues. This CDR3 is CASSPRGVLSDQPQHF. DNA for the CDR3: TGTGCCAGCAGCCCCCGAGGCGTCCTTAGCGATCAGCCCCAGCATTTT. Using reference TRBV7-2 and TRBJ1-5 for the parts outside the CDR3, the full variable domain is GAGVSQSPSNKVTEKGKDVELRCDPISGHTALYWYRQSLGQGLEFLIYFQGNSAPDKSGLPSDRFSAERTGGSVSTLTIQRTQQEDSAVYLCASSPRGVLSDQPQHFGDGTRLSIL.

This clone appeared a single time. J is TRBJ2-1 and V is TRBV19, with 13 nucleotides matching TRBD2. From germline, CDR1 is LNHDA and CDR2 SQIVND (reference sequence). The junction had 12 bases not matched to a gene; V was cut back by 4 bases and J by 0 bases. This CDR3 comprises 20 residues. The CDR3 bases are TGTGCCAGTAGTACCCTCCGACTAGCGGGAGGACTGAGCTCCTACAATGAGCAGTTCTTC. Translation gives CASSTLRLAGGLSSYNEQFF.

The chain recombines TRBV28 with TRBJ2-3; 14 bases are a match to TRBD2. The CDR3 spans 18 residues. The V gene's germline CDR1 is MDHEN and CDR2 SYDVKM. V was pared by 0 bases and J by 5 bases, with 7 bases of the junction left unmatched. CDR3 sequence reads: CASSLWGLAGDGRDTQYF. In DNA, the CDR3 is TGTGCCAGCAGTTTATGGGGACTAGCGGGAGACGGGAGAGATACGCAGTATTTT.

CDR3 amino acids: CARSLATRVRSDTQYF. In nucleotides, the CDR3 is TGTGCCAGAAGCTTGGCCACACGGGTAAGGTCAGATACGCAGTATTTT. The gene calls are TRBV5-3 and TRBJ2-3; D remains unclear. TRBV5-3 is recorded as an ORF, its role being uncertain. The CDR3 covers 16 residues. V shed 0 bases and J shed 4 bases, with 15 bases lying between them.

The rearrangement joins TRBV4-3 to TRBJ2-3; 7 positions agree with TRBD2. J was trimmed by 6 bases and V by 3 bases; bases with no gene match: 6. The CDR3 extends over 14 amino acids. CDR1 and CDR2 (germline): LGHNA, YSLEER. The CDR3 region has the DNA TGCGCCAGCAGCCAGGCGACTAGCCTGGATACGCAGTATTTT. This sequence encodes CASSQATSLDTQYF.

The chain has TRBV18 and TRBJ1-4, with D tentatively TRBD1 (5 bases). This CDR3 has 14 residues. CDR1 is KGHSH and CDR2 is LQKENI in the germline V gene. V dropped 3 bases and J dropped 8 bases, with 13 bases sitting between them. Here the CDR3 reads CASSPSGSKEKLFF. As DNA, the CDR3 is TGTGCCAGCTCACCCTCAGGGTCAAAGGAAAAACTGTTTTTT. The whole variable domain, filled in from reference TRBV18 and TRBJ1-4, reads NAGVMQNPRHLVRRRGQEARLRCSPMKGHSHVYWYRQLPEEGLKFMVYLQKENIIDESGMPKERFSAEFPKEGPSILRIQQVVRGDSAAYFCASSPSGSKEKLFFGSGTQLSVL.